This TCR beta chain was sequenced in a study of Graves' ophthalmopathy and Graves' hyperthyroidism. This clonotype was detected many times. Its target is unknown. Amplification of the TCR beta CDR3 regions used RNA transcripts (as template). HTBI primers were employed in first-round RT-PCR, then a second-round multiplex PCR followed. Via MiXCR, TCRdb re-called the multiplex PCR reads, giving one row per CDR3 protein. The sample includes more than 300,000 distinct CDR3 sequences, approximately 15% of them seen just once. Study conclusions and caveats: Blood was where most expanded thyroid clonotypes above 0.001 frequency also turned up.

There are 16 residues in the CDR3. The germline CDR1 and CDR2 sequences are PRHDT and FYEKMQ (reference sequence). Trimming cost V 6 bases and J 5 bases, with 19 bases left between them. The specimen sequenced was peripheral blood. The sequence was obtained from a woman aged 18 to 35 with stable Graves' hyperthyroidism. V is TRBV13 and J is TRBJ2-2; the D gene is possibly TRBD1 (6 bases). The CDR3 sequence is CASSSQGGWRTGELFF. CDR3 in DNA: TGTGCCAGCAGTTCACAGGGCGGATGGAGGACCGGGGAGCTGTTTTTT.